This T cell receptor beta chain stems from a study of regulatory T cells in long-lasting Graves disease. The study's findings and limits: Shared public clonotypes totalled 2,500 to 3,500 in persistent patients, compared with 966 in new patients. Persistent disease exhibited a predilection for TRBV28, TRBJ1-2 and TRBJ2-5.

The CDR3 sequence is 16 residues long. The junction had 9 bases not matched to a gene; V was cut back by 5 bases and J by 6 bases. Germline V gene sequence: CDR1 SGHTA, CDR2 FQGNSA. Regarding time point: newly diagnosed GD, antithyroid drugs for less than 3 months. Extracted RNA from PBMCs served as the source of the TCR library. Researchers made TCR beta libraries by using iRepertoire HTBI primers and running Arm-PCR on CDR3 regions. TCRdb re-derived calls from the multiplex PCR reads in MiXCR, one entry per CDR3 protein. In the table there are 250,000 to 300,000 distinct CDR3 sequences, under 20% of which are singletons. A note on this clonotype: Antigen: not known. A far bigger clonotype differs at one base, so this is likely a read error.

The sample also formed part of further work on T cells in Graves' hyperthyroidism and ophthalmopathy.

Material: peripheral blood mononuclear cells (PBMCs), obtained at new diagnosis, from a patient treated with antithyroid drugs. The receptor was derived from a woman aged 25 to 39 with Graves disease. The chain is built from TRBV7-2 and TRBJ1-6, with 8 positions matching TRBD1. In nucleotides, the CDR3 is TGTGCCAGCAGCCTCACCGACAGGGGTTGTAATTCACCCCTCCACTTT. Residues: CASSLTDRGCNSPLHF.